This section outlines one T cell receptor beta chain sequence together with its context. Repertoires were generated with immunoSEQ multiplex PCR, while TCRdb's copy carries only in-frame clones and drops some. The table includes around 190,000 clones, about 81% detected once. The donors were in the approximately 120-subject validation cohort; that cohort was separate from the approximately 700-subject first cohort. These data belong to a study of cytomegalovirus exposure and HLA in healthy donors. Study-wide context: In a later analysis, the roughly 120 validation repertoires were reported to have used the same platform as the approximately 620 first-cohort repertoires.

Per the germline V gene, CDR1 is SQVTM and CDR2 is ANQGSEA. This CDR3 is built from 11 residues. With 5 bases removed from V and 2 bases from J, the gap between germline ends came to 7 bases. The chain recombines TRBV29-1 with TRBJ2-7; tentative D call: TRBD2 (6 bases). This TCR derives from a young woman in good health and CMV-seronegative. Sequences were obtained from PBMCs. Written as DNA, the CDR3 is TGCAGCGTTAGGACTACCTACGAGCAGTACTTC. Translating gives CSVRTTYEQYF.